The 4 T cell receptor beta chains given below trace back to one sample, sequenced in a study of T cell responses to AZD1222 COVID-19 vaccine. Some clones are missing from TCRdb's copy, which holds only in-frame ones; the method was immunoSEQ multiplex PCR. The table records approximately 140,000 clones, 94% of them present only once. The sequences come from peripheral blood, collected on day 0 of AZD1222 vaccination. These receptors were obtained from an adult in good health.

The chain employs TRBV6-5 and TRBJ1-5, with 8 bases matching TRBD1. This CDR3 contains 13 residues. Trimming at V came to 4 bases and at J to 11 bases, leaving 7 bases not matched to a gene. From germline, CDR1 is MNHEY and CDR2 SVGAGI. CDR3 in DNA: TGTGCCAGCAGTTCATACAGGGGGAGGGCCCAGCATTTT. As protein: CASSSYRGRAQHF.

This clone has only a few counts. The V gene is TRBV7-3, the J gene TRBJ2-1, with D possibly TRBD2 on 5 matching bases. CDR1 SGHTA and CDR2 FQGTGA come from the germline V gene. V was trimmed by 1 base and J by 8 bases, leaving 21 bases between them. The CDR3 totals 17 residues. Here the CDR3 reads CASSLIPLGDRYHEQFF. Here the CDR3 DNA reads TGTGCCAGCAGCTTAATTCCTCTCGGGGATAGATATCATGAGCAGTTCTTC.

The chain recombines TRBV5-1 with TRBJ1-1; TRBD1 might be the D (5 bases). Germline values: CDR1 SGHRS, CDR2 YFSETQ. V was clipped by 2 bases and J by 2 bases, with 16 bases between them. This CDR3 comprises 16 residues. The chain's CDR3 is CASSFGRIGANTEAFF. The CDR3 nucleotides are TGCGCCAGCAGCTTCGGCAGGATTGGGGCAAACACTGAAGCTTTCTTT.

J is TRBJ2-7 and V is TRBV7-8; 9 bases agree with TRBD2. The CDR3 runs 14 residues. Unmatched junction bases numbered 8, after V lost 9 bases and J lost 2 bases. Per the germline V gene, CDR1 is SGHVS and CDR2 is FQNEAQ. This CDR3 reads CARPVSGSAYEQYV. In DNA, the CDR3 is TGTGCCAGACCAGTTAGCGGGAGTGCCTACGAGCAGTACGTC.